This TCR beta chain was observed in a study of shared clonotypes between healthy human individuals (dated by TCRdb to about 2020). Study-wide context: A couple of women and a few men aged 18 to 49 years were included in the cohort. The study deeply sequenced blood TCR repertoires of several healthy adults to estimate repertoire size and the extent of clonotype sharing between individuals. To increase sequencing depth and limit assay-specific biases, TCR repertoire library preparation and sequencing were carried out by different laboratories using diverse techniques. Leukapheresis yielded between about 0.9 and 9 billion PBMCs per donor. For each donor, CD4 naive and CD4 memory were each given three plates, CD8 naive was given two plates, and CD8 memory was given one plate.

TCR CDR3 regions were amplified from genomic DNA by multiplex PCR using the deep immunoSEQ assay. Extracted genomic DNA from each cell subset was distributed evenly across all wells of several immunoSEQ 96-well plates, and each plate was treated as a replicate. For sorted subsets, roughly 190 ng of genomic DNA, equivalent to 30,000 or so T cell genomes, went into each replicate PCR. Purified libraries were quantified with a Qubit 3.0 fluorometer, sized on a Bioanalyzer 2100, and re-quantified with the KAPA Library Quantification kit. Each immunoSEQ 96-well plate was sequenced on its own single-read 150-cycle Illumina NextSeq 550 flow cell. Concerning the study's data processing: Because the immunoSEQ output held only junctional sequences and lacked quality scores, the filtering could not match the filtering applied to full-length reads. To assign V/J genes and CDR3, sequences were annotated against IMGT germline references using PyIR, a Python wrapper for IgBLAST v1.9. Reads with weak V/J assignments (E-value above 1e-6), missing CDR3, stop codons, out-of-frame junctions, or ambiguous translated residues were removed. V3J clonotypes were defined as sequences sharing an identical inferred V gene, J gene, and CDR3 amino acid sequence. The percentage overlap between two repertoires was calculated by dividing the number of shared unique clonotypes by the size of the smaller repertoire. Repertoire richness was assessed with RTK rarefaction, the Chao1 estimator, and Recon v2.1 estimates of unobserved clonotypes. Generation probabilities for all TCRbeta clonotypes obtained by the gDNA method from four donors were computed using OLGA. Imported from immuneACCESS, the table was reduced by TCRdb to in-frame sequences with V and J called. These copies leave out some clones; in studies compared against another copy, an unresolved V gene accounts for under half, and the cause of the remainder is not known. The V and J calls and clone size were taken over from that table, and D and trimming were inferred from the DNA. The sample yields millions of clones; about 93% were counted once. The biggest ten clones account for about 1.5% of the sample.

Findings and caveats that apply to the study as a whole: Rarefaction of sorted-subset datasets indicated incomplete sequencing despite the large sequencing depth. The genetic and exposure-history diversity represented was limited by the small number of donors. Compared with non-shared clonotypes, the clonotypes found in all four sorted-subset donors had higher generation probabilities. Naive subsets generally had larger estimated clonotype richness than memory subsets. Sampling was restricted to blood, and TCR repertoires in tissue are likely to differ from TCR repertoires in blood. Pairwise subsampling led to the expectation that sequencing depth would affect the degree of clonotype sharing among donors. When several donors were compared, the shared fraction of clonotypes was about 5% for naive CD4, less than 4% for naive CD8, more than 2% for memory CD4, and 0.4% for memory CD8.

Turning to this clone: No cognate antigen has been identified for it. No base quality values were provided; no much bigger clone lies one nucleotide off.

CD8 naive samples were CD45RO-negative cells positively selected for CCR7, giving a CD45RA+CCR7+ population that excluded TemRA cells. The donors were healthy, HIV-negative adults with no recently reported acute infections or vaccinations. Only Caucasian adults living in Nashville, Tennessee, USA were represented among the donors. After blood collection by leukapheresis, PBMCs were isolated using Ficoll-Histopaque density gradient centrifugation and then cryopreserved in the vapor phase of liquid nitrogen. Purity and quantity of every magnetically sorted T cell population were checked by analytical flow cytometry. Genomic DNA was isolated from each sorted fraction and quantified by UV absorbance on a Nanodrop 2000c. The receptor was derived from a man younger than 30 in good health. Some clones in this sample may be carry-over from other donors' samples. Sequenced input: naive CD8+ T cells from PBMCs. Taken with the paper, the label for cell subset or site translates to: CD45RA+CCR7+.

The DNA sequence follows: TGTGCCAGCAGTATGGGCCCTCGCCCCAACTATGGCTACACCTTC. The resulting protein is CASSMGPRPNYGYTF. This receptor chain uses TRBV27 and TRBJ1-2; the D gene lacks a confident call. Its CDR3 holds 15 amino acids, cysteine through phenylalanine. Only the CDR3 portion is preserved as DNA: 45 bases, with reading frame beginning at the first base. V lost 5 bases and J lost 2 bases; the stretch between them is 15 bases long. CDR1 and CDR2, looked up from the germline V gene (reference sequence), are MNHEY and SMNVEV.